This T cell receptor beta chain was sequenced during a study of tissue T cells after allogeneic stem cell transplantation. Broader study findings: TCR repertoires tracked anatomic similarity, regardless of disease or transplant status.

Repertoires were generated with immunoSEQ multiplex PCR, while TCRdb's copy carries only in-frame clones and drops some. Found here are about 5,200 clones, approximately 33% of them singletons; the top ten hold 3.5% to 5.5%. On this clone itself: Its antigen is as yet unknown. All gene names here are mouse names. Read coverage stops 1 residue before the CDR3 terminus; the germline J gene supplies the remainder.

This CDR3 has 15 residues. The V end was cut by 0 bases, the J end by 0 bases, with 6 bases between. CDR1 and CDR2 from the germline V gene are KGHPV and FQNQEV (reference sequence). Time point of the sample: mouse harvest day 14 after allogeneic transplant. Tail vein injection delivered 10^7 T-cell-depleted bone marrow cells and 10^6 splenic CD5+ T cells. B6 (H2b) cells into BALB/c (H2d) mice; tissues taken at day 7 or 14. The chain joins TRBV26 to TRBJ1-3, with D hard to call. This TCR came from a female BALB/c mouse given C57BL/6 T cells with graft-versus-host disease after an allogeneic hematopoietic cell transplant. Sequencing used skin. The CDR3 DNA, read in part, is TGTGCCAGCAGTCTGTCCCCAAATTCTGGAAATACGCTCTAT. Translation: CASSLSPNSGNTLY. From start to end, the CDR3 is CASSLSPNSGNTLYF. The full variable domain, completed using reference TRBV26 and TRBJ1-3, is NSKVIQTPRYLVKGQGQKAKMRCIPEKGHPVVFWYQQNKNNEFKFLINFQNQEVLQQIDMTEKRFSAECPSNSPCSLEIQSSEAGDSALYLCASSLSPNSGNTLYFGEGSRLIVV.